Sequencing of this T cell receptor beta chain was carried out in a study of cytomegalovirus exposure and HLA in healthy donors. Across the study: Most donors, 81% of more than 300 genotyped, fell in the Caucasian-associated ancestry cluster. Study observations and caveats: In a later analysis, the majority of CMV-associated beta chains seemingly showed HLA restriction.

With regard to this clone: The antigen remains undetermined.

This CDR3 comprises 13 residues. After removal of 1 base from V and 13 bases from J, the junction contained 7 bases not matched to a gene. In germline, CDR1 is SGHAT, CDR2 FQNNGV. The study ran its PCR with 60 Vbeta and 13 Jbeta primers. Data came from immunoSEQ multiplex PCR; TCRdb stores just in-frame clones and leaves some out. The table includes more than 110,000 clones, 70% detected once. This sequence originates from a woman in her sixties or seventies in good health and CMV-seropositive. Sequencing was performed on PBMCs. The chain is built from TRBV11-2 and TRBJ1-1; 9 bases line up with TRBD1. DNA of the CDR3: TGTGCCAGCAGCTTAGGGGGACAGGGAGGAAATTTCTTT. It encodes CASSLGGQGGNFF.